A single sample gave rise to the 21 T cell receptor beta chains below, sequenced in a study of cytomegalovirus exposure and HLA in healthy donors. A multiplex PCR was run with 60 Vbeta primers and 13 Jbeta primers. The table came from immunoSEQ multiplex PCR; TCRdb's copy has only in-frame clones and leaves some out. Found here are 220,000 or so clones, about 70% of them singletons; the top ten hold roughly 1.9%. Sequenced sample: PBMCs. These receptors were collected from a woman in her thirties in good health and CMV-seronegative.

The rearrangement links TRBV2 to TRBJ1-1; D possibly corresponds to TRBD1 (5 bases). The CDR3 is 13 amino acids. CDR1 is SNHLY and CDR2 is FYNNEI in the germline V gene. The V and J ends lost 6 bases and 0 bases respectively, with 8 bases between them. The CDR3 DNA reads TGTGCCAGCAGAGGGGTCATGAACACTGAAGCTTTCTTT. This codes for CASRGVMNTEAFF. Full variable domain (remainder filled in from reference TRBV2 and TRBJ1-1): EPEVTQTPSHQVTQMGQEVILRCVPISNHLYFYWYRQILGQKVEFLVSFYNNEISEKSEIFDDQFSVERPDGSNFTLKIRSTKLEDSAMYFCASRGVMNTEAFFGQGTRLTVV.

The chain couples TRBV5-1 to TRBJ1-1; unclear D gene. From germline, CDR1 is SGHRS and CDR2 YFSETQ. This CDR3 spans 14 amino acids. Trimming shortened V by 4 bases and J by 3 bases, and 13 bases separated the two germline ends. The CDR3 loop is CASSRGSPDTEAFF. In DNA form, the CDR3 reads TGCGCCAGCAGCCGCGGAAGTCCCGACACTGAAGCTTTCTTT.

V and J are TRBV5-1 and TRBJ2-1; tentative D call: TRBD2 (6 bases). Trimming pared 4 bases from V and 4 bases from J, leaving 15 bases between. This CDR3 has 15 amino acids. Germline CDR1 is SGHRS and CDR2 is YFSETQ. The CDR3 reads CASSLGGGDYNEQFF. CDR3 bases: TGCGCCAGCAGCCTAGGTGGCGGGGATTACAATGAGCAGTTCTTC.

The chain joins TRBV27 to TRBJ1-1; TRBD1 aligns across 10 bases. The germline V gene encodes CDR1 MNHEY and CDR2 SMNVEV (reference sequence). CDR3 length: 15 residues. The J segment lost 6 bases and the V segment lost 5 bases, leaving 9 bases of the junction unmatched. CDR3 sequence reads: CASSPRQGAYAEAFF. CDR3 coding DNA: TGTGCCAGCAGTCCTCGACAGGGGGCGTACGCTGAAGCTTTCTTT.

This clone showed up just a few times. The chain links TRBV11-2 to TRBJ1-2; D not resolved. CDR1 and CDR2 (germline): SGHAT, FQNNGV. The CDR3 sequence is 13 residues long. V lost 3 bases and J lost 2, with 7 bases in between. The CDR3 DNA reads TGTGCCAGCAGCTTTGCGCGAAACTATGGCTACACCTTC. Protein sequence: CASSFARNYGYTF. The whole variable domain, remainder taken from reference TRBV11-2 and TRBJ1-2, is EAGVAQSPRYKIIEKRQSVAFWCNPISGHATLYWYQQILGQGPKLLIQFQNNGVVDDSQLPKDRFSAERLKGVDSTLKIQPAKLEDSAVYLCASSFARNYGYTFGSGTRLTVV.

The chain recombines TRBV6-6 with TRBJ1-1, with 7 nucleotides matching TRBD1. Germline trimming cut 2 bases from V and 4 bases from J; bases unmatched to any gene: 7. The CDR3 extends over 15 amino acids. Germline CDR1 reads MNHNY; CDR2 reads SVGAGI (reference sequence). The CDR3 DNA sequence: TGTGCCAGCAGTTACGGTCTAGACAGGGCCACTGAAGCTTTCTTT. This codes for CASSYGLDRATEAFF.

V is TRBV10-1 and J is TRBJ2-5; TRBD2 might be the D (5 bases). Germline CDR1 and CDR2: WNHNN and SYGVQD (reference sequence). Trimming left V 7 bases short and J 1 base short, with 10 bases between. The CDR3 covers 13 residues. Written as DNA, the CDR3 is TGCGCCAGCACCCGGGATCTCCAAGAGACCCAGTACTTC. This sequence encodes CASTRDLQETQYF.

This clone has only a few counts. V usage is TRBV18 and J usage is TRBJ2-1; the match to TRBD2 covers 10 bases. CDR1 and CDR2 (germline): KGHSH, LQKENI. V shed 2 bases, J shed 9 bases, and the junction held 10 bases outside the gene matches. There are 16 residues in the CDR3. The CDR3 here is CASSPIRLAGAGEQFF. Written as DNA, the CDR3 is TGTGCCAGCTCACCAATACGCCTAGCGGGAGCGGGTGAGCAGTTCTTC.

The rearrangement links TRBV11-1 to TRBJ2-3; 11 bases are shared with TRBD1. V shed 1 base, J shed 3 bases, and the junction held 3 bases outside the gene matches. Germline V gene lookup returns CDR1 SGHAT and CDR2 FQDESV (reference sequence). The CDR3 covers 16 residues. CDR3 sequence reads: CASSLGGQGATDTQYF. CDR3 nucleotides: TGTGCCAGCAGCTTAGGCGGACAGGGGGCTACAGATACGCAGTATTTT. The full variable domain, with the rest looked up from reference TRBV11-1 and TRBJ2-3, is EAEVAQSPRYKITEKSQAVAFWCDPISGHATLYWYRQILGQGPELLVQFQDESVVDDSQLPKDRFSAERLKGVDSTLKIQPAELGDSAMYLCASSLGGQGATDTQYFGPGTRLTVL.

The rearrangement joins TRBV6-1 to TRBJ1-2; D unclear. V lost 6 bases to trimming and J lost 8 bases, with 13 bases between them. Germline CDR1 and CDR2: MNHNS and SASEGT. The CDR3 extends over 12 amino acids. CDR3 amino acids: CASRPSGEGYTF. For the CDR3, the DNA is TGTGCCAGCAGGCCCAGTGGAGAGGGCTACACCTTC.

This chain connects TRBV4-1 to TRBJ2-7; D is possibly TRBD1 (5 bases). V was trimmed by 4 bases and J by 3 bases, leaving 13 bases between them. The CDR3 length is 14 residues. Germline assignment: CDR1 MGHRA and CDR2 YSYEKL. This CDR3 reads CASSPAPRDYEQYF. Written as DNA, the CDR3 is TGCGCCAGCAGCCCCGCCCCCAGGGACTACGAGCAGTACTTC.

CDR3 in DNA: TGTGCCAGCAGCGCATGGGACAGGGGGACAGATACGCAGTATTTT. Translating gives CASSAWDRGTDTQYF. The chain joins TRBV9 to TRBJ2-3; the match to TRBD1 covers 11 bases. From germline, CDR1 is SGDLS and CDR2 YYNGEE. V was pared by 3 bases and J by 3 bases, with 3 bases of the junction left unmatched. The CDR3 loop spans 15 amino acids. Drawing the rest from reference TRBV9 and TRBJ2-3, the complete variable domain is DSGVTQTPKHLITATGQRVTLRCSPRSGDLSVYWYQQSLDQGLQFLIQYYNGEERAKGNILERFSAQQFPDLHSELNLSSLELGDSALYFCASSAWDRGTDTQYFGPGTRLTVL.

The CDR3, as DNA: TGTGCCAGCAGTGCGGATTATAATTCACCCCTCCACTTT. Its translation is CASSADYNSPLHF. The chain uses TRBV27 and TRBJ1-6, with no clear D. The CDR3 consists of 13 residues. V was trimmed by 5 bases and J by 4 bases, leaving 6 bases between them. Germline CDR1 is MNHEY and CDR2 is SMNVEV (reference sequence).

This clone was detected only once. This chain uses TRBV5-8 with TRBJ2-5; 11 nucleotides align to TRBD1. The end of the DNA fits TRBJ2-7 better, so the J call may be wrong. The CDR3 runs 15 residues. Germline CDR1 reads SGHTS; CDR2 reads YDEGEE. CDR3 DNA sequence: TGTGCCAGCAGGGGACAGGGGGGGGACTCCTACGAGCAGTACTTC. Amino acid sequence: CASRGQGGDSYEQYF.

The chain joins TRBV28 to TRBJ1-2; D perhaps matches TRBD1 (6 bases). The CDR3 has 16 amino acids. Looked up from germline, CDR1 is MDHEN and CDR2 is SYDVKM. V dropped 2 bases and J dropped 4 bases, with 17 bases sitting between them. The CDR3 here is CASSLVFFGGGYGYTF. The CDR3 DNA sequence: TGTGCCAGCAGTTTAGTGTTTTTTGGGGGCGGCTATGGCTACACCTTC.

This clone showed up just once. Likely a read error: the CDR3 ends without its conserved phenylalanine or tryptophan. The rearrangement uses TRBV5-6 and TRBJ1-4; D remains unclear. CDR1 is SGHDT, CDR2 YYEEEE, per germline. Trimming took 7 bases from V and 11 from J, leaving 15 bases between them. CDR3 length: 12 residues. CDR3 DNA sequence: TGTGCCAGCTCCCCACAGTCGGGGAAACTGTTTCTT. Encoded protein: CASSPQSGKLFL.

The chain couples TRBV5-1 to TRBJ2-1; 9 bases match TRBD2. J was trimmed by 6 bases and V by 0 bases; bases with no gene match: 4. CDR3 length: 15 residues. The V gene's germline CDR1 is SGHRS and CDR2 YFSETQ. The CDR3 reads CASSLAAGGRNEQFF. DNA for the CDR3: TGCGCCAGCAGCTTGGCAGCGGGAGGCCGCAATGAGCAGTTCTTC.

The rearrangement links TRBV7-2 to TRBJ2-3; D remains ambiguous. V gave up 1 base and J gave up 0 bases, with 5 bases separating them. Germline V gene sequence: CDR1 SGHTA, CDR2 FQGNSA. The CDR3 extends over 14 amino acids. This chain's CDR3 is CASSLDGSTDTQYF. CDR3 in DNA: TGTGCCAGCAGCTTAGACGGTAGCACAGATACGCAGTATTTT.

This sequence joins TRBV6-1 and TRBJ2-7; D remains ambiguous. The V gene lost 0 bases and the J gene lost 3 bases, with 3 bases spanning the gap. Germline CDR1 MNHNS, CDR2 SASEGT. The CDR3 has 12 amino acids. The CDR3 here is CASSEASYEQYF. The CDR3 coding sequence is TGTGCCAGCAGTGAAGCTAGCTACGAGCAGTACTTC.

The chain couples TRBV5-1 to TRBJ2-3; D unclear. Germline V lookup: CDR1 SGHRS, CDR2 YFSETQ. V lost 4 bases and J 1 base, leaving 7 bases between the germline ends. The CDR3 extends over 13 amino acids. DNA of the CDR3: TGCGCCAGCAGCGGCGGCGGCACAGATACGCAGTATTTT. It yields the protein CASSGGGTDTQYF.

The chain has TRBV7-6 and TRBJ2-1; 9 bases fit TRBD2. The CDR3 runs 15 residues. The ends lost 1 base at V and 5 bases at J; junction bases unmatched: 3. The V gene's germline CDR1 is SGHVS and CDR2 FNYEAQ. CDR3: CASSLVAGANNEQFF. In DNA, the CDR3 is TGTGCCAGCAGCTTAGTAGCGGGAGCTAACAATGAGCAGTTCTTC.